The source of this TCR beta chain is a study of PD-1 blockade in classical Hodgkin lymphoma. Study findings and constraints: Patients excluded were those beginning nivolumab under 1 year after ASCT. Complete responders entered with baseline diversity on par with newly diagnosed patients, the results showed.

Using immunoSEQ multiplex PCR, the repertoire was profiled, and TCRdb retains in-frame clones only, with some absent. The data contain tens of thousands of clones, about 85% of them seen just once; the ten biggest clones take up 6.5% to 9%. Germline CDR1 SQVTM, CDR2 ANQGSEA. The CDR3 is 13 residues long. Losses at the gene ends were 8 bases for V and 1 base for J; bases not matched to a gene: 6. As for this clone: Its antigen is undetermined.

Time point described: cycle 4 day 1 (C4D1), after more than five weeks of nivolumab. Each patient's relapse followed autologous stem cell transplantation, and brentuximab vedotin exposure varied. The TCR originated in a human donor with classical Hodgkin lymphoma. The starting material was peripheral blood mononuclear cells (PBMCs), obtained before the fourth cycle of nivolumab. The gene calls are TRBV29-1 and TRBJ1-1, with 8 bases aligning to TRBD1. Here the CDR3 reads CSHSGQGNTEAFF. CDR3 nucleotide sequence: TGCAGCCACTCCGGACAGGGGAACACTGAAGCTTTCTTT.